Below are 9 T cell receptor beta chains sequenced from a single sample in a study of blood T cell repertoires in COVID-19. TCRdb's copy holds only in-frame clones and misses some; the assay was immunoSEQ multiplex PCR. The sample has under 35,000 clones; around 73% are singletons. Material for sequencing was peripheral blood. The receptors derive from an elderly man with acute or convalescent COVID-19.

This clone was found a few times. The gene calls are TRBV4-2 and TRBJ2-3; 8 bases match TRBD2. This CDR3 comprises 18 residues. With 0 bases clipped from V and 4 bases from J, the junction kept 12 bases outside the gene matches. Germline assignment: CDR1 LGHNA and CDR2 YNFKEQ. Here the CDR3 reads CASSQDTVGGGTADTQYF. The CDR3 DNA reads as TGTGCCAGCAGCCAAGATACGGTCGGGGGGGGTACCGCAGATACGCAGTATTTT.

This sequence joins TRBV30 and TRBJ2-1, with TRBD2 as a possible D gene (5 bases). The CDR3 contains 17 residues. Germline lookup yields CDR1 GTSNPN and CDR2 SVGIG (reference sequence). V lost 4 bases and J lost 0, with 19 bases in between. CDR3 sequence: CAWTLPLSGGSYNEQFF. CDR3 nucleotides: TGTGCCTGGACCCTCCCCCTCAGCGGAGGCTCCTACAATGAGCAGTTCTTC.

The chain couples TRBV7-2 to TRBJ1-1; no clear D. The germline V and J ends were trimmed by 2 bases and 6 bases, with 10 bases remaining between them. The length of the CDR3 is 13 residues. The germline V gene encodes CDR1 SGHTA and CDR2 FQGNSA. Written as DNA, the CDR3 is TGTGCCAGCAGCTTATTTGAGAGCGCTGAAGCTTTCTTT. The encoded protein is CASSLFESAEAFF.

V usage is TRBV11-2 and J usage is TRBJ2-7; 8 bases match TRBD1. V was clipped by 5 bases and J by 4 bases; unmatched bases: 16. This CDR3 comprises 17 residues. The germline gives CDR1 SGHAT, CDR2 FQNNGV. The chain's CDR3 is CASSAPQIWDRPYEQYF. The CDR3 nucleotides are TGTGCCAGCAGCGCCCCCCAAATCTGGGACAGGCCTTACGAGCAGTACTTC.

The rearrangement links TRBV3-1 (or the pseudogene TRBV3-2) to TRBJ1-1; TRBD1 might be the D (5 bases). CDR1 is LGHDT and CDR2 is YNNKEL in the germline V gene (reference sequence). V was clipped by 0 bases and J by 7 bases, with 15 bases between them. This CDR3 region has 15 residues. The CDR3 DNA reads as TGTGCCAGCAGCCAAGATTGGGGGGGAGAAGGTGAAGCTTTCTTT. Its protein product is CASSQDWGGEGEAFF.

The chain couples TRBV24-1 to TRBJ2-5, with 7 bases aligning to TRBD1. The V gene end was trimmed by 4 bases and the J gene end by 5 bases; junction bases not matched to a gene: 18. Germline CDR1 reads KGHDR; CDR2 reads SFDVKD. This CDR3 has 18 residues. For the CDR3, the DNA is TGTGCCACCAGTGAAGGTCCTCCCCTCAGGGGGATTAGGGAGACCCAGTACTTC. Residues: CATSEGPPLRGIRETQYF.

A single count supports this clone. CDR3 nucleotide sequence: TGTGCCAGCAGTCCGGGCCGGGAGAACACTGAAGCTTTCTTT. Amino acid sequence: CASSPGRENTEAFF. The chain couples TRBV6-5 to TRBJ1-1, with unresolved D. Per the germline V gene, CDR1 is MNHEY and CDR2 is SVGAGI. The V and J ends lost 5 bases and 1 base respectively, with 11 bases between them. The CDR3 length is 14 residues.

Relative to its sample, this clone is medium-sized. The rearrangement uses TRBV9 and TRBJ1-3; possible D gene TRBD1, 6 bases. CDR1 SGDLS and CDR2 YYNGEE come from the germline V gene. This CDR3 comprises 15 residues. V was clipped by 4 bases and J by 4 bases, with 15 bases between them. CDR3 nucleotide sequence: TGTGCCAGCAGCCCAAGTACAGGGTCCGGAAACACCATATATTTT. Amino acids: CASSPSTGSGNTIYF.

The chain employs TRBV3-1 (or the pseudogene TRBV3-2) and TRBJ2-1, with unresolved D. Per germline, CDR1 LGHDT and CDR2 YNNKEL (reference sequence). V shed 0 bases and J shed 4 bases, with 7 bases lying between them. This CDR3 is 14 amino acids long. In DNA form, the CDR3 reads TGTGCCAGCAGCCAAGATCGTGTATACAATGAGCAGTTCTTC. The encoded protein is CASSQDRVYNEQFF.